This is a list of T cell receptor beta chains from one sample in a study of cytomegalovirus exposure and HLA in healthy donors. Data came from immunoSEQ multiplex PCR; TCRdb stores just in-frame clones and leaves some out. The sample contains over 150,000 clones, approximately 81% of which appear only once. Sample: PBMCs. These receptors came from a boy younger than 10 in good health and CMV-seronegative. CDR3s include the opening cysteine and the closing phenylalanine or tryptophan. Each record gives: CDR3 length, V gene, D gene, J gene, clone size, CDR3 protein, CDR3 DNA. D genes are given only for firm matches. Size tells how often a clone was seen (once, few, many) or the class of an expanded clone, and some rows leave it out.

15	TRBV4-1	-	TRBJ1-4	-	CASSLRQTTNEKLFF	TGCGCCAGCAGCCTTCGACAGACAACTAATGAAAAACTGTTTTTT
16	TRBV7-3	TRBD2	TRBJ2-3	-	CASSPRLAGAVDTQYF	TGTGCCAGCAGCCCGCGACTAGCGGGAGCGGTAGATACGCAGTATTTT
11	TRBV19	-	TRBJ2-5	-	CASRFGETQYF	TGTGCCAGTAGGTTCGGGGAGACCCAGTACTTC
15	TRBV6-6	TRBD1	TRBJ1-2	-	CASSYFPGQNYGYTF	TGTGCCAGCAGTTACTTCCCGGGACAGAACTATGGCTACACCTTC
15	TRBV18	TRBD1	TRBJ2-3	-	CASSPDRTGGNTQYF	TGTGCCAGCTCACCAGACAGGACAGGGGGGAATACGCAGTATTTT
13	TRBV6-5	-	TRBJ2-5	few	CASSFVRGETQYF	TGTGCCAGCAGTTTCGTTCGGGGAGAGACCCAGTACTTC
17	TRBV5-6	TRBD1	TRBJ2-1	-	CASSPEPGQGFYNEQFF	TGTGCCAGCAGCCCCGAACCGGGACAGGGGTTCTACAATGAGCAGTTCTTC
19	TRBV18	-	TRBJ2-3	-	CASSPRTSIVSPRGDTQYF	TGTGCCAGCTCACCCCGGACAAGCATTGTCTCACCCCGTGGGGATACGCAGTATTTT
15	TRBV9	-	TRBJ2-2	-	CASSVDQGNTGELFF	TGTGCCAGCAGCGTAGACCAGGGGAACACCGGGGAGCTGTTTTTT
15	TRBV5-1	TRBD2	TRBJ2-1	-	CASSASGRAENEQFF	TGCGCCAGCAGCGCTAGCGGGAGGGCCGAGAATGAGCAGTTCTTC
15	TRBV6-1	TRBD2	TRBJ2-7	once	CASSERSSGTYEQYF	TGTGCCAGCAGTGAACGGAGTAGCGGGACCTACGAGCAGTACTTC
15	TRBV18	TRBD1	TRBJ1-1	-	CASSDRTGLNTEAFF	TGTGCCAGCTCGGATAGGACAGGGCTGAACACTGAAGCTTTCTTT
16	TRBV5-8	-	TRBJ2-6	-	CASSFGQFSGANVLTF	TGTGCCAGCAGCTTCGGACAGTTCTCTGGGGCCAACGTCCTGACTTTC
16	TRBV5-4	TRBD1	TRBJ1-2	-	CASSWEVGQRHYGYTF	TGTGCCAGCAGCTGGGAAGTGGGACAGAGGCACTATGGCTACACCTTC
15	TRBV5-1	TRBD1	TRBJ1-1	-	CASSLLQGVNTEAFF	TGCGCCAGCAGCTTGTTGCAGGGGGTGAACACTGAAGCTTTCTTT
13	TRBV19	-	TRBJ2-2	-	CASSTRAAGELFF	TGTGCCAGTAGTACACGAGCGGCCGGGGAGCTGTTTTTT
20	TRBV28	-	TRBJ2-2	-	CASTVLAWGRYPISTGELFF	TGTGCCAGCACCGTTTTGGCTTGGGGCAGGTATCCAATTTCCACCGGGGAGCTGTTTTTT
17	TRBV10-3	TRBD1	TRBJ1-1	-	CAISGADRGQWNTEAFF	TGTGCCATCAGCGGGGCCGACAGGGGGCAATGGAACACTGAAGCTTTCTTT
13	TRBV6-5	TRBD1	TRBJ2-7	-	CASRRGQGLFPLF	TGTGCCAGCAGACGGGGACAGGGCCTATTCCCCCTTTTC
15	TRBV2	TRBD2	TRBJ2-1	-	CASTPRTSGSNEQFF	TGTGCCAGCACCCCCCGGACTAGCGGGAGCAATGAGCAGTTCTTC
13	TRBV7-9	-	TRBJ2-7	few	CASSLDGGYEQYF	TGTGCCAGCAGCTTAGACGGAGGTTACGAGCAGTACTTC
13	TRBV2	-	TRBJ2-7	-	CASSAGISYEQYF	TGTGCCAGCAGTGCCGGGATTTCCTACGAGCAGTACTTC
16	TRBV7-9	TRBD2	TRBJ2-1	-	CASSTLSGSSYNEQFF	TGTGCCAGCAGCACCCTTAGCGGGAGCTCCTACAATGAGCAGTTCTTC
16	TRBV28	-	TRBJ1-4	-	CASSFSGRARGEKLFF	TGTGCCAGCAGTTTCTCGGGGCGGGCCAGGGGTGAAAAACTGTTTTTT
14	TRBV27	-	TRBJ2-7	-	CASRPGTPSYEQYF	TGTGCCAGCAGACCGGGGACTCCTTCCTACGAGCAGTACTTC
15	TRBV28	TRBD2	TRBJ2-2	-	CASIPAGVNTGELFF	TGTGCCAGCATACCGGCGGGAGTAAACACCGGGGAGCTGTTTTTT
14	TRBV11-2	-	TRBJ1-5	-	CASSLDWGDGPQHF	TGTGCCAGCAGCTTAGATTGGGGGGACGGTCCCCAGCATTTT
15	TRBV5-4	TRBD2	TRBJ2-1	-	CASSRRLAGNNEQFF	TGTGCCAGCAGCCGCCGGCTAGCGGGGAACAATGAGCAGTTCTTC
16	TRBV6-5	-	TRBJ2-3	once	CASSYTEGGRTDTQYF	TGTGCCAGCAGTTATACTGAGGGAGGACGTACAGATACGCAGTATTTT
16	TRBV7-2	TRBD1	TRBJ1-5	-	CASSKNGQVSNQPQHF	TGTGCCAGCAGCAAGAACGGACAGGTTAGCAATCAGCCCCAGCATTTT
18	TRBV28	TRBD1	TRBJ1-1	-	CASSLQTGQGARDTEAFF	TGTGCCAGCAGTTTACAAACGGGACAGGGGGCGCGAGACACTGAAGCTTTCTTT
14	TRBV5-1	-	TRBJ1-2	-	CASSLGGENYGYTF	TGCGCCAGCAGCTTGGGGGGAGAGAACTATGGCTACACCTTC
15	TRBV18	TRBD1	TRBJ2-7	-	CASSSSGTGAYEQYF	TGTGCCAGCTCAAGCTCCGGGACAGGGGCCTACGAGCAGTACTTC
14	TRBV2	TRBD1	TRBJ1-3	-	CASRTGAGGNTIYF	TGTGCCAGCAGGACAGGGGCAGGGGGAAACACCATATATTTT
14	TRBV2	TRBD1	TRBJ1-1	-	CASSQRGLNTEAFF	TGTGCCAGCAGTCAGAGGGGGCTGAACACTGAAGCTTTCTTT
17	TRBV18	TRBD1	TRBJ2-7	once	CASSRAGSGQGWAEQYF	TGTGCCAGCTCACGGGCCGGCTCGGGACAGGGTTGGGCCGAGCAGTACTTC
13	TRBV2	-	TRBJ1-1	-	CASSETGPTEAFF	TGTGCCAGCAGTGAAACGGGTCCCACTGAAGCTTTCTTT
13	TRBV7-9	TRBD1	TRBJ1-2	-	CASSLVAGGGYTF	TGTGCCAGCAGCTTAGTGGCAGGGGGAGGCTACACCTTC
13	TRBV18	TRBD1	TRBJ2-5	once	CASSGQGSWEQYF	TGTGCCAGCTCCGGACAGGGCTCTTGGGAGCAGTACTTC
13	TRBV7-2	-	TRBJ1-2	few	CASSAQGKDGYTF	TGTGCCAGCAGCGCACAGGGCAAGGATGGCTACACCTTC